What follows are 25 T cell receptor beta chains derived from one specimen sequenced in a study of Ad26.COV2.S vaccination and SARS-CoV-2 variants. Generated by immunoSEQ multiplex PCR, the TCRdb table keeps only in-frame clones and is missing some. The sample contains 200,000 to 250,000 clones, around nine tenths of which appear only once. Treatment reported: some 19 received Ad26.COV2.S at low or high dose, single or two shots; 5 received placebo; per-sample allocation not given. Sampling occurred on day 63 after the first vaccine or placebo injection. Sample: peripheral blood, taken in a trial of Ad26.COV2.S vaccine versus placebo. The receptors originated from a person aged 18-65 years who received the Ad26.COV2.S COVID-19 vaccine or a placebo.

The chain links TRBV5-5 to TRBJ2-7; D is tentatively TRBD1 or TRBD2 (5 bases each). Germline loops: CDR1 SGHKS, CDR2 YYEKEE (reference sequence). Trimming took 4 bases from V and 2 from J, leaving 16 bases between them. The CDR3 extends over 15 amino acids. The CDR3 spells CASSPGRKHPYEQYF. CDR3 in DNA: TGTGCCAGCAGCCCGGGGCGCAAACACCCCTACGAGCAGTACTTC.

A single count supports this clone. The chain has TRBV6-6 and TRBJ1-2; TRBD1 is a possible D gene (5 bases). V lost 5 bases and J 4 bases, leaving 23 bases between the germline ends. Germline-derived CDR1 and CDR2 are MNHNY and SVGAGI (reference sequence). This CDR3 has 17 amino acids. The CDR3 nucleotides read TGTGCCAGCAGTCACCCGCCTCCGGCCGGGGCGGTCTATGGCTACACCTTC. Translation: CASSHPPPAGAVYGYTF.

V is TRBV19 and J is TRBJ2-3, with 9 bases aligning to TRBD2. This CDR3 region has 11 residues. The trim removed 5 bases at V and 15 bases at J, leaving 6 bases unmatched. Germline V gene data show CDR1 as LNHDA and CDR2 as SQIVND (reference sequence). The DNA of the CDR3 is TGTGCCAGTAGTCCGGGACTAGCCACATATTTT. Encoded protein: CASSPGLATYF.

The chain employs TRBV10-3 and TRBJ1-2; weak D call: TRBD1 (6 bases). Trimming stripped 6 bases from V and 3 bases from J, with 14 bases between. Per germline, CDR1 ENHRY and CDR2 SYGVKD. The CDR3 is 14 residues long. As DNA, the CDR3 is TGTGCCATCAGGTCGGGGGGCGGCGACTATGGCTACACCTTC. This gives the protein CAIRSGGGDYGYTF.

As DNA, the CDR3 is TGTGCCAGCAGTTCTACAGGTTACAATCAGCCCCAGCATTTT. It yields the protein CASSSTGYNQPQHF. V usage is TRBV7-9 and J usage is TRBJ1-5, with D perhaps TRBD1 (5 bases). The germline V gene encodes CDR1 SEHNR and CDR2 FQNEAQ (reference sequence). V was shortened by 6 bases and J by 3 bases, with 12 bases between the two germline ends. This CDR3 is 14 amino acids long.

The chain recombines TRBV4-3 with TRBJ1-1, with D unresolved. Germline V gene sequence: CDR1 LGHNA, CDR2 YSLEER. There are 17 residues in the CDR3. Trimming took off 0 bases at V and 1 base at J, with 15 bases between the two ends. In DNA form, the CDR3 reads TGCGCCAGCAGCCAAGATCCGGCCATAAAGGAGAACACTGAAGCTTTCTTT. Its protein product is CASSQDPAIKENTEAFF.

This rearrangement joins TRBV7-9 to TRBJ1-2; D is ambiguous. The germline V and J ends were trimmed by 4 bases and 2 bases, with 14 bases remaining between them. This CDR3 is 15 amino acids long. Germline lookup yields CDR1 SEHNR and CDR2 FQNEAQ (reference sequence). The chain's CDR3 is CASSSEKTGNYGYTF. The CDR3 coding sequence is TGTGCCAGCAGCTCAGAAAAGACGGGGAACTATGGCTACACCTTC.

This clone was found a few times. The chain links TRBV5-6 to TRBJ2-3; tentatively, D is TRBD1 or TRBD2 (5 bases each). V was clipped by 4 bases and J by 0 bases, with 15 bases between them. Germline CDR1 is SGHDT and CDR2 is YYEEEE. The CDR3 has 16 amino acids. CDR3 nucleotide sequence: TGTGCCAGCAGCCCTGGCTGGGGACGCAGCACAGATACGCAGTATTTT. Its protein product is CASSPGWGRSTDTQYF.

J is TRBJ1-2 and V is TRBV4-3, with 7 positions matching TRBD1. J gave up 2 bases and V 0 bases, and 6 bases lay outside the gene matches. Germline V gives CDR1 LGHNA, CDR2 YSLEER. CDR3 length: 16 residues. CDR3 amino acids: CASSQETGASNYGYTF. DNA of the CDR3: TGCGCCAGCAGCCAAGAAACAGGGGCGTCCAACTATGGCTACACCTTC.

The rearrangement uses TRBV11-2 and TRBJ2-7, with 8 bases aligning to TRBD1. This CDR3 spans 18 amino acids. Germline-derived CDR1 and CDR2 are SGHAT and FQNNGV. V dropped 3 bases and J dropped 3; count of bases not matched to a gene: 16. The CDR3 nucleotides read TGTGCCAGCAGCTTCCCACCCTACCGACAGGGGAACGTCTACGAGCAGTACTTC. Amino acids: CASSFPPYRQGNVYEQYF. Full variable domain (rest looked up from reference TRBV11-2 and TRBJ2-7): EAGVAQSPRYKIIEKRQSVAFWCNPISGHATLYWYQQILGQGPKLLIQFQNNGVVDDSQLPKDRFSAERLKGVDSTLKIQPAKLEDSAVYLCASSFPPYRQGNVYEQYFGPGTRLTVT.

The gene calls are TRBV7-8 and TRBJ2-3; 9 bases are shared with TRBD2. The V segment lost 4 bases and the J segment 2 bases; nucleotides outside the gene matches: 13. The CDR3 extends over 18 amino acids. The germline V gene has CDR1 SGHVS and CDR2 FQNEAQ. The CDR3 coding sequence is TGTGCCAGCAGCTCCCCCGGAGTAGCGGGGGCCTCCACAGATACGCAGTATTTT. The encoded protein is CASSSPGVAGASTDTQYF.

The CDR3: CAWSVGAIGTGELFF. In DNA, the CDR3 is TGTGCCTGGAGTGTAGGGGCGATTGGGACCGGGGAGCTGTTTTTT. The chain is built from TRBV30 and TRBJ2-2; TRBD1 might be the D (5 bases). Per germline, CDR1 GTSNPN and CDR2 SVGIG (reference sequence). The CDR3 consists of 15 residues. V lost 0 bases to trimming and J lost 5 bases, with 13 bases between them. The whole variable domain, remainder taken from reference TRBV30 and TRBJ2-2, is SQTIHQWPATLVQPVGSPLSLECTVEGTSNPNLYWYRQAAGRGLQLLFYSVGIGQISSEVPQNLSASRPQDRQFILSSKKLLLSDSGFYLCAWSVGAIGTGELFFGEGSRLTVL.

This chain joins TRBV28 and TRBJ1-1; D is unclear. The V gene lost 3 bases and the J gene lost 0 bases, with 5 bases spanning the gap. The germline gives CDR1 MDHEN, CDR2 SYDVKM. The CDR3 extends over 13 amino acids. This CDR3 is CASSLTVNTEAFF. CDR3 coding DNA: TGTGCCAGCAGTTTGACGGTGAACACTGAAGCTTTCTTT.

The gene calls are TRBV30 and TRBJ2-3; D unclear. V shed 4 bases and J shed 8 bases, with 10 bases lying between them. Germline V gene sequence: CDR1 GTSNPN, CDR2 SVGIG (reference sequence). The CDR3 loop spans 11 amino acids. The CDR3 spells CAWNWASTQYF. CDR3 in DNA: TGTGCCTGGAACTGGGCAAGTACGCAGTATTTT.

CDR3 protein: CATSKVSRRETQYF. The CDR3 DNA sequence: TGTGCCACCAGCAAAGTGAGTAGGAGAGAGACCCAGTACTTC. The chain carries TRBV15 and TRBJ2-5; no definite D call. The V end lost 4 bases, the J end lost 4 bases, and 13 bases lay between the germline ends. The CDR3 is made up of 14 amino acids. Germline V lookup: CDR1 LNHNV, CDR2 YYDKDF (reference sequence). The full variable domain, completed using reference TRBV15 and TRBJ2-5, is DAMVIQNPRYQVTQFGKPVTLSCSQTLNHNVMYWYQQKSSQAPKLLFHYYDKDFNNEADTPDNFQSRRPNTSFCFLDIRSPGLGDTAMYLCATSKVSRRETQYFGPGTRLLVL.

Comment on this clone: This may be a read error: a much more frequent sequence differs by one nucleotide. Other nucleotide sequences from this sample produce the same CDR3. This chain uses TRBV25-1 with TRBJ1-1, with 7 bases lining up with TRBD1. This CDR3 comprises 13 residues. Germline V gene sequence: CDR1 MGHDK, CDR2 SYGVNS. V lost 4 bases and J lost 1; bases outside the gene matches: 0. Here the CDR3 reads CASSGQGNTEAFF. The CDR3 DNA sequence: TGTGCCAGCAGTGGACAGGGGAACACTGAAGCTTTCTTT.

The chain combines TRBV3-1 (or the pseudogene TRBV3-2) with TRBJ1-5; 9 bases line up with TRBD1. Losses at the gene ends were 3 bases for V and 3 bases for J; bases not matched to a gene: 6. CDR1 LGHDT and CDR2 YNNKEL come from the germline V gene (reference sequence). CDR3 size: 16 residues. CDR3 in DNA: TGTGCCAGCAGCCATCCGGGACAGGGTGCCAATCAGCCCCAGCATTTT. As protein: CASSHPGQGANQPQHF.

In nucleotides, the CDR3 is TGTGCCAGCAGTTCCCCTAGCGGGAGAAGCGATGAGCAGTTCTTC. This translates into CASSSPSGRSDEQFF. The gene calls are TRBV6-5 and TRBJ2-1, with 10 bases fitting TRBD2. V gave up 4 bases and J gave up 8 bases; unmatched junction bases: 8. The germline CDR1 and CDR2 sequences are MNHEY and SVGAGI. This CDR3 is built from 15 residues.

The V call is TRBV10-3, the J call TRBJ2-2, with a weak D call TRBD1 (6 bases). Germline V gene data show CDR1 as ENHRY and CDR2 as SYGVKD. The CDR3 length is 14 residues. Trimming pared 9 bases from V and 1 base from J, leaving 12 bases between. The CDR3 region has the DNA TGTGCCATGAGGGGGACATTGAACACCGGGGAGCTGTTTTTT. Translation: CAMRGTLNTGELFF.

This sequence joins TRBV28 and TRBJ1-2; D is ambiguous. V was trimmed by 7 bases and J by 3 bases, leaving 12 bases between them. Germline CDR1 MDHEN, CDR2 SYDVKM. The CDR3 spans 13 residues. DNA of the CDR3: TGTGCCAGCAACACGGGCATTTACTATGGCTACACCTTC. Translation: CASNTGIYYGYTF.

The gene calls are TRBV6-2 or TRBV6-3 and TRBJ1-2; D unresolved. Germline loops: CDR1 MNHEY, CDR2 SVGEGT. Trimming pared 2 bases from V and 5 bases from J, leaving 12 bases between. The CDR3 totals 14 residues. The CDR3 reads CASSYKPGYYGYTF. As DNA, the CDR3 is TGTGCCAGCAGTTACAAACCGGGCTATTATGGCTACACCTTC.

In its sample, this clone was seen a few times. The CDR3 DNA sequence: TGTGCCAGCAGTTACGGGGCGGGGCTCTACGAGCAGTACTTC. It is translated as CASSYGAGLYEQYF. The chain carries TRBV6-5 and TRBJ2-7; a possible D gene is TRBD2 (6 bases). The V end lost 2 bases, the J end lost 3 bases, and 11 bases lay between the germline ends. Per germline, CDR1 MNHEY and CDR2 SVGAGI. CDR3 length: 14 residues.

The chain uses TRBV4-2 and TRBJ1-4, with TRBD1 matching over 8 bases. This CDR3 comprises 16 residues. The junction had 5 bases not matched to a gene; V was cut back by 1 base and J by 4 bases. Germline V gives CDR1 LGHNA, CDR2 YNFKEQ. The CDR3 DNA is TGTGCCAGCAGCCAAGGCAGACAGGGGAATAATGAAAAACTGTTTTTT. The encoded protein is CASSQGRQGNNEKLFF.

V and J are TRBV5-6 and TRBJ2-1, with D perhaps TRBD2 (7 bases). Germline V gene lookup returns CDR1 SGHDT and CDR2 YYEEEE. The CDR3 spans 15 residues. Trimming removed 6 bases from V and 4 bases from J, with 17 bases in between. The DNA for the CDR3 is TGTGCCAGCATCACCTCGGGGGGCGGATACAATGAGCAGTTCTTC. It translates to CASITSGGGYNEQFF.

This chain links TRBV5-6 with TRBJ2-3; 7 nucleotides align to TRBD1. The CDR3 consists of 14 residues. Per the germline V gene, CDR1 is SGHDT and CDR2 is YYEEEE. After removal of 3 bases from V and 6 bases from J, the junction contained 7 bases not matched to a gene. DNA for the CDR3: TGTGCCAGCAGCTCGACAGGGTGGTCGGATACGCAGTATTTT. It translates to CASSSTGWSDTQYF. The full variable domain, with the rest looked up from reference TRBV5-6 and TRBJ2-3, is DAGVTQSPTHLIKTRGQQVTLRCSPKSGHDTVSWYQQALGQGPQFIFQYYEEEERQRGNFPDRFSGHQFPNYSSELNVNALLLGDSALYLCASSSTGWSDTQYFGPGTRLTVL.